A selection of T cell receptor beta chains follows, all from one sample in a study of T-cell reconstitution after alpha-beta-depleted transplantation in children. One entry per CDR3 protein results from TCRdb running MiXCR on the PCR reads. The sample includes about 980,000 distinct CDR3 sequences, about 29% of them seen just once. Sample: PBMCs, mostly from graft donor cells, taken 360 days after TCRalphabeta/CD19-depleted stem cell transplant. The receptors come from a boy younger than two who had a stem cell transplant for SCID, so the T cells may come from the graft donor. Both conserved end residues are part of each CDR3. A D gene is named only where the DNA matches it firmly. The size field is filled for only some rows; it gives once, few, many or a size class.

v_gene	abundance	d_gene	j_gene	CDR3aa	CDR3nt
TRBV6-5	once	-	TRBJ2-6	CASNSAAVLGSGANVLTF	TGTGCCAGCAATTCAGCCGCCGTCCTCGGCTCTGGGGCCAACGTCCTGACTTTC
TRBV6-5	-	-	TRBJ1-5	CASSYSKVDRSNQPQHF	TGTGCCAGCAGTTACTCGAAGGTTGACAGATCTAATCAGCCCCAGCATTTT
TRBV6-2/TRBV6-3	-	-	TRBJ1-2	CASSYKVGYTF	TGTGCCAGCAGTTACAAGGTTGGCTACACCTTC
TRBV10-3	-	-	TRBJ2-3	CAISEGLRTTNTDTQYF	TGTGCCATCAGTGAAGGACTTCGCACTACGAACACAGATACGCAGTATTTT
TRBV12-3/TRBV12-4	-	-	TRBJ1-4	CASSFLGWRGPTNEKLFF	TGTGCCAGCAGTTTTCTTGGTTGGAGGGGTCCAACTAATGAAAAACTGTTTTTT
TRBV15	-	-	TRBJ2-5	CATSARQLQETQYF	TGTGCCACCAGCGCACGACAGTTACAAGAGACCCAGTACTTC
TRBV5-1	-	-	TRBJ2-5	CASSLAGLPGETQYF	TGCGCCAGCAGCTTGGCCGGTCTGCCGGGTGAGACCCAGTACTTC
TRBV3-1	-	TRBD1	TRBJ1-1	CASSRDPGQGGEAFF	TGTGCCAGCAGCCGGGACCCGGGACAGGGGGGTGAAGCTTTCTTT
TRBV3-1	few	-	TRBJ1-4	CASSFRPGNEKLFF	TGTGCCAGCAGCTTCCGACCGGGCAATGAAAAACTGTTTTTT
TRBV5-1	-	TRBD1	TRBJ2-1	CASSLRAAGGRNEQFF	TGCGCCAGCAGCTTGAGGGCGGCAGGGGGAAGGAATGAGCAGTTCTTC
TRBV10-3	few	-	TRBJ1-1	CAISGGRMNTEAFF	TGTGCCATCAGCGGCGGACGGATGAACACTGAAGCTTTCTTT
TRBV29-1	-	-	TRBJ2-1	CSVVPRQFNEQFF	TGCAGCGTGGTACCTAGACAGTTCAATGAGCAGTTCTTC
TRBV5-1	-	-	TRBJ1-1	CASSLLNVLMGTEAFF	TGCGCCAGCAGCCTCCTGAATGTTCTCATGGGCACTGAAGCTTTCTTT
TRBV5-1	few	-	TRBJ2-5	CASSLESETQYF	TGCGCCAGCAGCTTGGAGTCAGAGACCCAGTACTTC
TRBV5-1	-	-	TRBJ2-4	CASSLGMAGDIQYF	TGCGCCAGCAGCTTGGGAATGGCAGGGGACATTCAGTACTTC
TRBV27	-	-	TRBJ2-6	CASSPDRGANVLTF	TGTGCCAGCAGTCCGGACCGGGGGGCCAACGTCCTGACTTTC
TRBV5-1	once	TRBD2	TRBJ2-1	CASSLVSGGIYNEQFF	TGCGCCAGCAGCTTGGTTAGCGGGGGGATCTACAATGAGCAGTTCTTC
TRBV20-1	few	-	TRBJ1-1	CSASVDRNTEAFF	TGCAGTGCCTCAGTTGACCGCAACACTGAAGCTTTCTTT
TRBV20-1	few	-	TRBJ1-4	CSARVTGTNEKLFF	TGCAGTGCTAGGGTGACGGGCACTAATGAAAAACTGTTTTTT
TRBV12-3/TRBV12-4	-	TRBD1	TRBJ1-6	CASSLAPGGLGNSPLHF	TGTGCCAGCAGTTTAGCGCCAGGGGGCTTAGGAAATTCACCCCTCCACTTT
TRBV10-3	once	TRBD1	TRBJ2-7	CAISMDRVYEQYF	TGTGCCATCAGTATGGACAGGGTCTACGAGCAGTACTTC
TRBV3-1	few	-	TRBJ1-1	CASSQGIPGMNTEAFF	TGTGCCAGCAGCCAAGGGATTCCAGGCATGAACACTGAAGCTTTCTTT
TRBV12-3/TRBV12-4	-	TRBD1	TRBJ2-7	CASSIGTTGNEQYF	TGTGCCAGCAGCATTGGGACGACAGGGAACGAGCAGTACTTC
TRBV4-1	-	TRBD2	TRBJ2-5	CASSPNPGSGPETQYF	TGCGCCAGCAGCCCCAATCCGGGTAGCGGGCCTGAGACCCAGTACTTC
TRBV27	-	-	TRBJ2-4	CASSSRTGWRNIQYF	TGTGCCAGCAGTTCCCGTACAGGGTGGAGGAACATTCAGTACTTC
TRBV4-3	few	TRBD1	TRBJ2-2	CASALQGSTGELFF	TGCGCCAGCGCCCTACAGGGGTCCACCGGGGAGCTGTTTTTT
TRBV20-1	many	-	TRBJ2-1	CSATGGDYEQFF	TGCAGTGCCACAGGGGGGGATTATGAGCAGTTCTTC